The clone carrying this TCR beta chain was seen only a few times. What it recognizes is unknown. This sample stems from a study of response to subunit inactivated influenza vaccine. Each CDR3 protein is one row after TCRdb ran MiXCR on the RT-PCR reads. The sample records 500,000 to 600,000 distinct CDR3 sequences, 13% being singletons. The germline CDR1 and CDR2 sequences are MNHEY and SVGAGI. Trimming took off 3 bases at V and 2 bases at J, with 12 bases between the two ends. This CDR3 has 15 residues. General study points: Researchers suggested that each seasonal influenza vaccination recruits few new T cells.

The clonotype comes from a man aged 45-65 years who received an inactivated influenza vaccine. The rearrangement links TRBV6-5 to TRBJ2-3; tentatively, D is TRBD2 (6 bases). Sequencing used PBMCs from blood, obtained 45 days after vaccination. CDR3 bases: TGTGCCAGCAGTTATCAGGGAGGTTACACAGATACGCAGTATTTT. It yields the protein CASSYQGGYTDTQYF.